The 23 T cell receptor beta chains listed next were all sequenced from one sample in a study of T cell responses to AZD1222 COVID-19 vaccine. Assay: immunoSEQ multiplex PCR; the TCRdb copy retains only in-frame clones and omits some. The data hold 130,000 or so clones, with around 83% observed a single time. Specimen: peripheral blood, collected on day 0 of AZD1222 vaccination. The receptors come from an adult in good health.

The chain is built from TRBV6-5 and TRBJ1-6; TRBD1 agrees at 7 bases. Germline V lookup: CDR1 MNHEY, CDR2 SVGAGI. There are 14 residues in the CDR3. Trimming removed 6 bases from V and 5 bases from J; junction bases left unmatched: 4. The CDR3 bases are TGTGCCAGCAGACCGGGACAGCATAATTCACCCCTCCACTTT. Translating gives CASRPGQHNSPLHF.

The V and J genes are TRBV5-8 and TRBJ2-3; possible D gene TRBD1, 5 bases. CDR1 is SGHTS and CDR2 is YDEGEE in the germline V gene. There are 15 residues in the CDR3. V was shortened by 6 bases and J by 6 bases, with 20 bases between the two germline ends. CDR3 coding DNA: TGTGCCAGCATCCTAACCAGGGAAGGGTCGGATACGCAGTATTTT. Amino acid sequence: CASILTREGSDTQYF.

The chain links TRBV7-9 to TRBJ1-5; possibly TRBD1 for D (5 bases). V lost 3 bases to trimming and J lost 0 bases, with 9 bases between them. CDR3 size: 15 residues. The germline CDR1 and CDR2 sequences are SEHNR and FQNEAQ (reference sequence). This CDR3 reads CASSLSGGSNQPQHF. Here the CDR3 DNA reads TGTGCCAGCAGCTTGTCGGGGGGTAGCAATCAGCCCCAGCATTTT.

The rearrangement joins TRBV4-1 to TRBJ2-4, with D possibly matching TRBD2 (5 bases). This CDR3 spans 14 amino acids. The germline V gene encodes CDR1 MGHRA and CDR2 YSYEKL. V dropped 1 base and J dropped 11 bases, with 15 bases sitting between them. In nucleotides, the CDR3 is TGCGCCAGCAGCCAAGGGACTTCCATTGGAGTTCAGTACTTC. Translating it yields CASSQGTSIGVQYF.

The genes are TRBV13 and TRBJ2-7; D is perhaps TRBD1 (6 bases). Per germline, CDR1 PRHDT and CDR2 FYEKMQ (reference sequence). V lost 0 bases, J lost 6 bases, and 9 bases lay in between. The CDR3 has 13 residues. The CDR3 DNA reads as TGTGCCAGCAGCTTAGGTGGGGGCTCCGAGCAGTACTTC. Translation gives CASSLGGGSEQYF.

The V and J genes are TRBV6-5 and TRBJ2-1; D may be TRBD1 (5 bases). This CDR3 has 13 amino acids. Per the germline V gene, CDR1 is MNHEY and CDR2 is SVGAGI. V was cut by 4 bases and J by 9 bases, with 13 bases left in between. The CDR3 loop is CASSSDIYGEQFF. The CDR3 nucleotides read TGTGCCAGCAGTTCGGACATTTACGGTGAGCAGTTCTTC.

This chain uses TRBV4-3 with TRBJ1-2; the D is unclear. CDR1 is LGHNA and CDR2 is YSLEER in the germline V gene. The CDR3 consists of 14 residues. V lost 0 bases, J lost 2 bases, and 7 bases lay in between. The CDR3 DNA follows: TGCGCCAGCAGCCAAGATTGGCAGAACTATGGCTACACCTTC. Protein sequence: CASSQDWQNYGYTF.

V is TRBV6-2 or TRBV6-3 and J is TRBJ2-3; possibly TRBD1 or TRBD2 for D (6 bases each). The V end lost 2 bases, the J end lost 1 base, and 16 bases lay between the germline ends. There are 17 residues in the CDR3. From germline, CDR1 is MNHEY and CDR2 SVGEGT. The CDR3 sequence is CASSYGGPGRGTDTQYF. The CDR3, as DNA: TGTGCCAGCAGTTACGGGGGGCCCGGCCGGGGCACAGATACGCAGTATTTT.

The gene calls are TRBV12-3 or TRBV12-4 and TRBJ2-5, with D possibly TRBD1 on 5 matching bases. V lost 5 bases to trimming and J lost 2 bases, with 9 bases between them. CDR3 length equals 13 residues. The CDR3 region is CASSRQLQETQYF. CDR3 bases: TGTGCCAGCAGTAGACAGTTACAAGAGACCCAGTACTTC.

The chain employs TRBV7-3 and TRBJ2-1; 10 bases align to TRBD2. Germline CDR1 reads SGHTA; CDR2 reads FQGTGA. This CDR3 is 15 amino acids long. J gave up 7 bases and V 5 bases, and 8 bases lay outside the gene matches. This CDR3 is CASSHSGGAVNEQFF. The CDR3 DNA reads TGTGCCAGCAGCCACAGCGGGGGGGCCGTAAATGAGCAGTTCTTC. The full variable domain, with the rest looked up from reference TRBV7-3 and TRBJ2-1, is GAGVSQTPSNKVTEKGKYVELRCDPISGHTALYWYRQSLGQGPEFLIYFQGTGAADDSGLPNDRFFAVRPEGSVSTLKIQRTERGDSAVYLCASSHSGGAVNEQFFGPGTRLTVL.

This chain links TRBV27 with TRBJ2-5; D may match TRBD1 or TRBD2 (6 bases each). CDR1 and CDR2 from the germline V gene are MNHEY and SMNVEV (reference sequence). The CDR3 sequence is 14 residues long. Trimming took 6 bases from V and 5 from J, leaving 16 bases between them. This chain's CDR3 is CASRKRGAWETQYF. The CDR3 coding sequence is TGTGCCAGCAGAAAAAGGGGGGCGTGGGAGACCCAGTACTTC.

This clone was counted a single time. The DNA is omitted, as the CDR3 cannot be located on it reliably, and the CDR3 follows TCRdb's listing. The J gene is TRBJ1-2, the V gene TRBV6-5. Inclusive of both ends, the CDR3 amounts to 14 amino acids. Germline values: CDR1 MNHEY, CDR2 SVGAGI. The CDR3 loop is CASSSSFTNYGYTF.

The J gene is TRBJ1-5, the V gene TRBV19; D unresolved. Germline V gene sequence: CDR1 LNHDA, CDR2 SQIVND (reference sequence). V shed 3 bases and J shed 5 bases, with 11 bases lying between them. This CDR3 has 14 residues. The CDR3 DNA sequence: TGTGCCAGTAGTATGGAGTCAGCGCATCAGCCCCAGCATTTT. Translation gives CASSMESAHQPQHF.

CDR3 bases: TGTGCCAGCAGCTTAGGTAGGACAGAGGATCAGCCCCAGCATTTT. It specifies CASSLGRTEDQPQHF. The gene calls are TRBV7-8 and TRBJ1-5; D possibly corresponds to TRBD1 (6 bases). Trimming cost V 1 base and J 5 bases, with 12 bases left between them. This CDR3 spans 15 amino acids. CDR1 is SGHVS, CDR2 FQNEAQ, per germline.

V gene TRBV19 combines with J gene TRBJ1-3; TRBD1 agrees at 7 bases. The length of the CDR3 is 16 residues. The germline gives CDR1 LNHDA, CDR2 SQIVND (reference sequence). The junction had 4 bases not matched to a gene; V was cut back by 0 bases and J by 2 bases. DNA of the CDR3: TGTGCCAGTAGTATAGATCTCGACAGGGCTGGAAACACCATATATTTT. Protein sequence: CASSIDLDRAGNTIYF. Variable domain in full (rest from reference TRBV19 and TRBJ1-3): DGGITQSPKYLFRKEGQNVTLSCEQNLNHDAMYWYRQDPGQGLRLIYYSQIVNDFQKGDIAEGYSVSREKKESFPLTVTSAQKNPTAFYLCASSIDLDRAGNTIYFGEGSWLTVV.

CDR3 DNA: TGTGCCAGCAGCCTTGGGGACACGGGAGGCACTGAAGCTTTCTTT. This translates into CASSLGDTGGTEAFF. This chain uses TRBV9 with TRBJ1-1; D is perhaps TRBD1 (6 bases). CDR1 SGDLS and CDR2 YYNGEE come from the germline V gene. This CDR3 has 15 residues. V lost 4 bases and J lost 4, with 17 bases in between.

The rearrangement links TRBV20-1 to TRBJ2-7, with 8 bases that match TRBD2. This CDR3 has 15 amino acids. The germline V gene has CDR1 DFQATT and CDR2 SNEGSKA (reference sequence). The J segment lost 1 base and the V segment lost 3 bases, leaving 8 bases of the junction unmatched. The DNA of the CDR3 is TGCAGTGCTAGTTCGGGAGGGGCGAAATCCTACGAGCAGTACTTC. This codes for CSASSGGAKSYEQYF.

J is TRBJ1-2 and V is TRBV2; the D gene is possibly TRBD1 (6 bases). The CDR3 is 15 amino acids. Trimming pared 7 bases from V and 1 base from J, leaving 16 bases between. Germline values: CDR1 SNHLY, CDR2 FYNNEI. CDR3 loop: CASKPRSDSNYGYTF. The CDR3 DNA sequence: TGTGCCAGCAAACCTAGGTCGGACAGTAACTATGGCTACACCTTC. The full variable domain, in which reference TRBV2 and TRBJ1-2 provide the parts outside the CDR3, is EPEVTQTPSHQVTQMGQEVILRCVPISNHLYFYWYRQILGQKVEFLVSFYNNEISEKSEIFDDQFSVERPDGSNFTLKIRSTKLEDSAMYFCASKPRSDSNYGYTFGSGTRLTVV.

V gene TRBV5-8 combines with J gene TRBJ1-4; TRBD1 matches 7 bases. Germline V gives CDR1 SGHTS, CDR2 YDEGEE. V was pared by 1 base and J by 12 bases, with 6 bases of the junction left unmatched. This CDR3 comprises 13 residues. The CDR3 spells CASSLRQGVELFF. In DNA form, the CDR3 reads TGTGCCAGCAGCTTGCGACAGGGAGTCGAACTGTTTTTT.

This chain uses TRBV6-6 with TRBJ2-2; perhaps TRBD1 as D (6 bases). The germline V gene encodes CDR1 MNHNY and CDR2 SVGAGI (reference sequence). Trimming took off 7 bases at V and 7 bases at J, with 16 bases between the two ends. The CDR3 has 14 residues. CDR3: CASTRDRLIGELFF. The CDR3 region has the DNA TGTGCCAGCACCCGAGACAGGCTGATCGGGGAGCTGTTTTTT.

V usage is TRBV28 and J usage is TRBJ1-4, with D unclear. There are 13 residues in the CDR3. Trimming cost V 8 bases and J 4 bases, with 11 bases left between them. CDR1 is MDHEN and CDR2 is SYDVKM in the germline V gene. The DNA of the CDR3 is TGTGCCAGCCAAGACGGTCTTAATGAAAAACTGTTTTTT. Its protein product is CASQDGLNEKLFF.

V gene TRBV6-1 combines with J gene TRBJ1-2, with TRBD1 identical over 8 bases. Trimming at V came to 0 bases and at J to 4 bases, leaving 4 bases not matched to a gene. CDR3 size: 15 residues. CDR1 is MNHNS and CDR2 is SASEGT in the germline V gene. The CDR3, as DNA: TGTGCCAGCAGTGAAGCCCGACAGGGGTTCTATGGCTACACCTTC. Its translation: CASSEARQGFYGYTF.

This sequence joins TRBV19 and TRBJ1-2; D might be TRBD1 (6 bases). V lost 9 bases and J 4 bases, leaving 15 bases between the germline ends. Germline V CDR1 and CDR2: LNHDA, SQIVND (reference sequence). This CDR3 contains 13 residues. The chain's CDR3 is CASRGQSLYGYTF. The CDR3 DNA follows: TGTGCCAGCAGGGGACAATCCCTCTATGGCTACACCTTC.